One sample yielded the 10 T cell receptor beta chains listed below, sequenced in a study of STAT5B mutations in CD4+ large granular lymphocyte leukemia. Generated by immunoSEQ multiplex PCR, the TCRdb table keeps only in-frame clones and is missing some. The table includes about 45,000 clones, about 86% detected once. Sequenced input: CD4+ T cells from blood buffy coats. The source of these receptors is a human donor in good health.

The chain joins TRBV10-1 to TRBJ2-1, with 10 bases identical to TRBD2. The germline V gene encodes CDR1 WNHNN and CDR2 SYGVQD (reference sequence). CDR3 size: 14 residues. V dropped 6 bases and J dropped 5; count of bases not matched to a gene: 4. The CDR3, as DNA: TGCGCCAGCAGCGCTAGCGGGAGTAACAATGAGCAGTTCTTC. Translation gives CASSASGSNNEQFF.

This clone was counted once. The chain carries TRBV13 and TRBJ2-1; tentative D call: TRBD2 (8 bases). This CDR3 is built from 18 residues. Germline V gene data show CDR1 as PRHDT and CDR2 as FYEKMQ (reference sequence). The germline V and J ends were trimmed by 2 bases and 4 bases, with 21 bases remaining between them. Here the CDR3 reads CASSLRRGGTVLYNEQFF. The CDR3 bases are TGTGCCAGCAGCTTAAGACGCGGGGGGACAGTTTTATACAATGAGCAGTTCTTC.

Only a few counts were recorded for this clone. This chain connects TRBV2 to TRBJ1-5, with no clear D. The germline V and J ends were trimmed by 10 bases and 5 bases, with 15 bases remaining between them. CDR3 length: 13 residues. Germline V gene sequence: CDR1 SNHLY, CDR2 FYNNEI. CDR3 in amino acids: CATTALRDQPQHF. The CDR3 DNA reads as TGTGCCACCACGGCCCTTCGCGATCAGCCCCAGCATTTT.

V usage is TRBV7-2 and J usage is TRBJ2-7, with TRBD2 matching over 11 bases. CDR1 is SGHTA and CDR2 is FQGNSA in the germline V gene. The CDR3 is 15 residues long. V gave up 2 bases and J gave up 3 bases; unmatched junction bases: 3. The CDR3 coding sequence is TGTGCCAGCAGCTTAAATAGCGGGGGGGGCTACGAGCAGTACTTC. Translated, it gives CASSLNSGGGYEQYF.

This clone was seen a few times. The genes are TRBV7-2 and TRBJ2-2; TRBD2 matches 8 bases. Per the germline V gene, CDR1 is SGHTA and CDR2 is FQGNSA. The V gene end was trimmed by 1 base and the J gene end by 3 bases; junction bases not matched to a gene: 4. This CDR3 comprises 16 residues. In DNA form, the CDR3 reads TGTGCCAGCAGCTTAGTCGGGAGGGTGGACACCGGGGAGCTGTTTTTT. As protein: CASSLVGRVDTGELFF.

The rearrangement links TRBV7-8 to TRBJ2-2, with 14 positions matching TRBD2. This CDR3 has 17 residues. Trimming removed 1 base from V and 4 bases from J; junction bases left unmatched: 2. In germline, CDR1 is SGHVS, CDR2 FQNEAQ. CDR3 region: CASSLVGLAGVTGELFF. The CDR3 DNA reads TGTGCCAGCAGCTTAGTGGGACTAGCGGGAGTCACCGGGGAGCTGTTTTTT. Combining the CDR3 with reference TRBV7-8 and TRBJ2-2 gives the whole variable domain GAGVSQSPRYKVAKRGQDVALRCDPISGHVSLFWYQQALGQGPEFLTYFQNEAQLDKSGLPSDRFFAERPEGSVSTLKIQRTQQEDSAVYLCASSLVGLAGVTGELFFGEGSRLTVL.

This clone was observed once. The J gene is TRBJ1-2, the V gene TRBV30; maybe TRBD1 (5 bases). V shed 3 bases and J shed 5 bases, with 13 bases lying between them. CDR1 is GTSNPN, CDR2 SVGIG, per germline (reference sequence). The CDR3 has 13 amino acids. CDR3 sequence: CAWRNPGGYGYTF. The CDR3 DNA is TGTGCCTGGAGAAACCCCGGGGGGTATGGCTACACCTTC.

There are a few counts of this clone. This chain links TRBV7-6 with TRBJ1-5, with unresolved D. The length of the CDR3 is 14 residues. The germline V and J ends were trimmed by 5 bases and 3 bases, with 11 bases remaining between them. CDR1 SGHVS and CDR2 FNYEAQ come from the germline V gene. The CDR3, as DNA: TGTGCCAGCAGCCTCGACACGTCCAATCAGCCCCAGCATTTT. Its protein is CASSLDTSNQPQHF. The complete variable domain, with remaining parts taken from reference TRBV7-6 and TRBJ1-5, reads GAGVSQSPRYKVTKRGQDVALRCDPISGHVSLYWYRQALGQGPEFLTYFNYEAQQDKSGLPNDRFSAERPEGSISTLTIQRTEQRDSAMYRCASSLDTSNQPQHFGDGTRLSIL.

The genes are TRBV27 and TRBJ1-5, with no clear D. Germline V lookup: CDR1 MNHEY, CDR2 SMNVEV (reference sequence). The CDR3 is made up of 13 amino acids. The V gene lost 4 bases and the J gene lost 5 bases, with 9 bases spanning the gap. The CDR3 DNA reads TGTGCCAGCAGTTCTAACCAATATCAGCCCCAGCATTTT. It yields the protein CASSSNQYQPQHF.

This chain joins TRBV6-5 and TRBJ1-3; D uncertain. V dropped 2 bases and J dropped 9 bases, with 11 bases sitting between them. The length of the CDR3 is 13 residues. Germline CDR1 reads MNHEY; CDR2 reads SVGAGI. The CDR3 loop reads CASSYDPQSTIYF. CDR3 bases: TGTGCCAGCAGTTACGATCCCCAGAGCACCATATATTTT.